The 28 T cell receptor beta chains in this list originate from one sample, sequenced in a study of beta chain features in type 1 diabetes. Expressed TCRB transcripts were sequenced, since all the RNA that had been isolated was reverse transcribed. Sequencing was performed with immunoSEQ multiplex PCR; in TCRdb, only in-frame clones are kept and a portion is missing. Of 330,000 or so clones listed, roughly 21% are singletons. What was sequenced was naive CD4+ T cells from blood. The receptor source for this set is a woman aged 18-29 years in good health.

CDR3 amino acids: CSAETDPNTEAFF. For the CDR3, the DNA is TGCAGCGCCGAGACAGACCCGAACACTGAAGCTTTCTTT. The V call is TRBV29-1, the J call TRBJ1-1; tentative D call: TRBD1 (5 bases). The CDR3 length is 13 residues. V was cut by 7 bases and J by 1 base, with 13 bases left in between. Germline V gene lookup returns CDR1 SQVTM and CDR2 ANQGSEA.

Regarding this clone: One junction end does not reproduce the germline sequence, and a read error may be involved. The chain is built from TRBV7-7 and TRBJ2-2; D might be TRBD1 (5 bases). This CDR3 region has 14 residues. Germline V CDR1 and CDR2: SSHAT, FNYEAQ (reference sequence). The DNA for the CDR3 is TGTGCTAGCAGCTTAGACAGTAACACCGGGGAGCTGTTTTTT. Translation gives CASSLDSNTGELFF.

This rearrangement joins TRBV7-9 to TRBJ2-7; 11 bases line up with TRBD2. Germline assignment: CDR1 SEHNR and CDR2 FQNEAQ (reference sequence). Trimming cost V 3 bases and J 2 bases; bases outside gene matches: 0. The CDR3 runs 14 residues. CDR3 region: CASSLTSGAYEQYF. CDR3 nucleotides: TGTGCCAGCAGCTTGACTAGCGGGGCCTACGAGCAGTACTTC.

The chain recombines TRBV5-1 with TRBJ1-1, with D perhaps TRBD1 (6 bases). The V and J ends lost 3 bases and 1 base respectively, with 13 bases between them. Germline assignment: CDR1 SGHRS and CDR2 YFSETQ. There are 15 residues in the CDR3. The CDR3 here is CASSSRGGPNTEAFF. The CDR3 DNA reads as TGCGCCAGCAGCTCCCGGGGGGGGCCGAACACTGAAGCTTTCTTT.

This clone was detected a few times. The chain is built from TRBV7-8 and TRBJ2-3, with TRBD1 as a possible D gene (5 bases). Germline V gives CDR1 SGHVS, CDR2 FQNEAQ. This CDR3 region has 16 residues. V gave up 0 bases and J gave up 0 bases, with 10 bases separating them. CDR3: CASSLARYRSTDTQYF. CDR3 nucleotide sequence: TGTGCCAGCAGCTTAGCGCGCTACAGGAGCACAGATACGCAGTATTTT.

V and J are TRBV5-4 and TRBJ1-1; D is ambiguous. Germline assignment: CDR1 SGHNT and CDR2 YYREEE (reference sequence). The V and J ends lost 1 base and 1 base respectively, with 5 bases between them. The CDR3 contains 13 residues. CDR3 in amino acids: CASSLTANTEAFF. For the CDR3, the DNA is TGTGCCAGCAGCTTGACAGCGAACACTGAAGCTTTCTTT.

This clone was observed a few times. The chain joins TRBV29-1 to TRBJ2-4, with 9 bases matching TRBD1. This CDR3 region has 15 residues. The V and J ends lost 7 bases and 1 base, in that order; junction bases with no gene match: 8. From germline, CDR1 is SQVTM and CDR2 ANQGSEA. The CDR3 spells CSAEDRGAAKNIQYF. The CDR3 region has the DNA TGCAGCGCAGAGGACAGGGGCGCTGCCAAAAACATTCAGTACTTC.

In this sample, this clone turned up a few times. Other DNA variants within this sample encode the same CDR3. The gene calls are TRBV5-1 and TRBJ2-2; the D gene is possibly TRBD1 (6 bases). Germline lookup yields CDR1 SGHRS and CDR2 YFSETQ. The germline V and J ends were trimmed by 2 bases and 1 base, with 6 bases remaining between them. The length of the CDR3 is 14 residues. CDR3 in DNA: TGCGCCAGCAGCTTACAGGGGAACACCGGGGAGCTGTTTTTT. This codes for CASSLQGNTGELFF. The full variable domain, rest sourced from reference TRBV5-1 and TRBJ2-2, is KAGVTQTPRYLIKTRGQQVTLSCSPISGHRSVSWYQQTPGQGLQFLFEYFSETQRNKGNFPGRFSGRQFSNSRSEMNVSTLELGDSALYLCASSLQGNTGELFFGEGSRLTVL.

The chain joins TRBV9 to TRBJ1-1, with D maybe TRBD1 (5 bases). The CDR3 loop spans 16 amino acids. Germline-derived CDR1 and CDR2 are SGDLS and YYNGEE. Trimming removed 0 bases at V and 0 bases at J, with 12 bases between. CDR3 bases: TGTGCCAGCAGCGTAGGACCGAACAGGATGAACACTGAAGCTTTCTTT. Translating gives CASSVGPNRMNTEAFF. The variable domain in full, with the rest retrieved from reference TRBV9 and TRBJ1-1, is DSGVTQTPKHLITATGQRVTLRCSPRSGDLSVYWYQQSLDQGLQFLIQYYNGEERAKGNILERFSAQQFPDLHSELNLSSLELGDSALYFCASSVGPNRMNTEAFFGQGTRLTVV.

This chain uses TRBV7-2 with TRBJ2-7; 8 positions match TRBD1. Germline V gene lookup returns CDR1 SGHTA and CDR2 FQGNSA. V trimming: 4 bases; J trimming: 6 bases; junction bases outside the gene matches: 8. CDR3 size: 14 residues. This CDR3 reads CASSSETRGLEQYF. The CDR3 DNA reads TGTGCCAGCAGCTCAGAGACCAGGGGGCTCGAGCAGTACTTC.

A note on this clone: At the DNA level, this CDR3 is encoded by other sequences in the same sample as well. The chain has TRBV5-1 and TRBJ2-7, with TRBD2 matching over 9 bases. From germline, CDR1 is SGHRS and CDR2 YFSETQ. Trimming cost V 0 bases and J 3 bases; bases outside gene matches: 1. The CDR3 is 14 amino acids. CDR3 sequence: CASSLGLADYEQYF. In nucleotides, the CDR3 is TGCGCCAGCAGCTTGGGACTAGCGGACTACGAGCAGTACTTC.

This clone was found a few times. One junction end disagrees with the germline gene, perhaps due to a read error. V usage is TRBV7-7 and J usage is TRBJ2-1; 10 bases are a match to TRBD2. The germline V gene has CDR1 SSHAT and CDR2 FNYEAQ (reference sequence). CDR3 length equals 15 residues. The CDR3 reads CASSPSSGSVNEQFF. CDR3 coding DNA: TGTGCTAGCAGCCCCTCTAGCGGGAGTGTCAATGAGCAGTTCTTC. The full variable domain, in which reference TRBV7-7 and TRBJ2-1 provide the parts outside the CDR3, is GAGVSQSPRYKVTKRGQDVTLRCDPISSHATLYWYQQALGQGPEFLTYFNYEAQPDKSGLPSDRFSAERPEGSISTLTIQRTEQRDSAMYRCASSPSSGSVNEQFFGPGTRLTVL.

This clone has just a few counts. The V and J genes are TRBV27 and TRBJ1-3; perhaps TRBD1 as D (5 bases). V shed 6 bases and J shed 3 bases, with 12 bases lying between them. Per germline, CDR1 MNHEY and CDR2 SMNVEV (reference sequence). The CDR3 length is 14 residues. This CDR3 is CASSPTAFGNTIYF. The CDR3 DNA reads TGTGCCAGCAGCCCGACAGCCTTTGGAAACACCATATATTTT.

There are a few counts of this clone. The V gene is TRBV19, the J gene TRBJ2-3; D might be TRBD2 (6 bases). The CDR3 has 14 residues. CDR1 is LNHDA, CDR2 SQIVND, per germline (reference sequence). V gave up 4 bases and J gave up 2 bases, with 10 bases separating them. The CDR3 region has the DNA TGTGCCAGTAGTAGAGGGAGGTCCACAGATACGCAGTATTTT. Translating it yields CASSRGRSTDTQYF. Full variable domain (rest looked up from reference TRBV19 and TRBJ2-3): DGGITQSPKYLFRKEGQNVTLSCEQNLNHDAMYWYRQDPGQGLRLIYYSQIVNDFQKGDIAEGYSVSREKKESFPLTVTSAQKNPTAFYLCASSRGRSTDTQYFGPGTRLTVL.

This clone was observed a few times. As DNA, the CDR3 is TGTGCCAGCAGTTCCGGACAGGGCTCTGGCTACACCTTC. Its protein is CASSSGQGSGYTF. V and J are TRBV2 and TRBJ1-2, with TRBD1 matching 8 bases. The V gene end was trimmed by 5 bases and the J gene end by 7 bases; junction bases not matched to a gene: 6. There are 13 residues in the CDR3. Germline V CDR1 and CDR2: SNHLY, FYNNEI.

The chain employs TRBV29-1 and TRBJ2-1; 7 bases agree with TRBD1. J lost 3 bases, V lost 4 bases, and 0 bases had no gene match. Looked up from germline, CDR1 is SQVTM and CDR2 is ANQGSEA. This CDR3 comprises 12 residues. The CDR3 sequence: CSVGDSYNEQFF. In nucleotides, the CDR3 is TGCAGCGTTGGGGACAGCTACAATGAGCAGTTCTTC.

This chain joins TRBV7-2 and TRBJ2-5; 8 bases fit TRBD2. The CDR3 spans 18 residues. V was clipped by 2 bases and J by 4 bases; unmatched bases: 15. The germline V gene has CDR1 SGHTA and CDR2 FQGNSA. Here the CDR3 reads CASSLHSSGRAGRETQYF. The CDR3 nucleotides read TGTGCCAGCAGCTTACATTCATCCGGGAGGGCGGGGAGAGAGACCCAGTACTTC.

This clone showed up just a few times. The chain employs TRBV5-1 and TRBJ1-1; no reliable D call. The V end was cut by 4 bases, the J end by 1 base, with 5 bases between. This CDR3 comprises 12 residues. CDR1 is SGHRS, CDR2 YFSETQ, per germline. CDR3 nucleotide sequence: TGCGCCAGCAGCCCGGGGAACACTGAAGCTTTCTTT. Residues: CASSPGNTEAFF.

This chain links TRBV7-9 with TRBJ2-7; D remains unclear. The CDR3 spans 13 residues. Germline V gene sequence: CDR1 SEHNR, CDR2 FQNEAQ (reference sequence). V dropped 3 bases and J dropped 0 bases, with 6 bases sitting between them. CDR3 in amino acids: CASSFGGSYEQYF. The CDR3, as DNA: TGTGCCAGCAGCTTCGGCGGCTCCTACGAGCAGTACTTC.

This clone was seen a handful of times. This chain joins TRBV2 and TRBJ1-2; D gene uncertain. Trimming pared 6 bases from V and 8 bases from J, leaving 16 bases between. Germline V gene sequence: CDR1 SNHLY, CDR2 FYNNEI. The CDR3 contains 13 residues. Here the CDR3 reads CASRDLNSEGYTF. The CDR3 DNA is TGTGCCAGCAGGGACTTAAACTCAGAAGGCTACACCTTC.

Only a few counts were recorded for this clone. The V gene is TRBV9, the J gene TRBJ2-5; TRBD1 matches at 8 bases. The V gene end was trimmed by 3 bases and the J gene end by 7 bases; junction bases not matched to a gene: 11. Germline CDR1 and CDR2: SGDLS and YYNGEE. This CDR3 is built from 15 residues. CDR3 coding DNA: TGTGCCAGCAGCGGCGGACAGGGCGTTCGTGGGACCCAGTACTTC. Translating gives CASSGGQGVRGTQYF.

This clone was observed a few times. The genes are TRBV7-2 and TRBJ2-3; 14 bases line up with TRBD2. CDR1 SGHTA and CDR2 FQGNSA come from the germline V gene. The V and J ends lost 5 bases and 5 bases, in that order; junction bases with no gene match: 3. CDR3 length equals 15 residues. For the CDR3, the DNA is TGTGCCAGCAGCCGGACTAGCGGGGGGCGAGATACGCAGTATTTT. It specifies CASSRTSGGRDTQYF. The whole variable domain, remainder taken from reference TRBV7-2 and TRBJ2-3, is GAGVSQSPSNKVTEKGKDVELRCDPISGHTALYWYRQSLGQGLEFLIYFQGNSAPDKSGLPSDRFSAERTGGSVSTLTIQRTQQEDSAVYLCASSRTSGGRDTQYFGPGTRLTVL.

This clone was observed a few times. The chain links TRBV4-2 to TRBJ2-3, with a tentative D call TRBD2 (5 bases). CDR1 LGHNA and CDR2 YNFKEQ come from the germline V gene. The length of the CDR3 is 16 residues. Trimming removed 0 bases from V and 7 bases from J, with 17 bases in between. CDR3 in amino acids: CASSQDASPTFYTQYF. The CDR3 region has the DNA TGTGCCAGCAGCCAAGACGCTAGCCCTACGTTCTATACGCAGTATTTT.

The gene calls are TRBV30 and TRBJ2-2; 9 nucleotides align to TRBD1. This CDR3 is built from 15 residues. V gave up 2 bases and J gave up 1 base; unmatched junction bases: 2. CDR1 and CDR2 from the germline V gene are GTSNPN and SVGIG (reference sequence). Here the CDR3 reads CAWSRGQGNTGELFF. The CDR3 nucleotides are TGTGCCTGGAGTAGGGGACAGGGGAACACCGGGGAGCTGTTTTTT. The full variable domain, its missing parts supplied by reference TRBV30 and TRBJ2-2, is SQTIHQWPATLVQPVGSPLSLECTVEGTSNPNLYWYRQAAGRGLQLLFYSVGIGQISSEVPQNLSASRPQDRQFILSSKKLLLSDSGFYLCAWSRGQGNTGELFFGEGSRLTVL.

J is TRBJ2-5 and V is TRBV9; TRBD1 matches 7 bases. The CDR3 consists of 15 residues. With 4 bases clipped from V and 2 bases from J, the junction kept 8 bases outside the gene matches. Germline V gene sequence: CDR1 SGDLS, CDR2 YYNGEE. DNA for the CDR3: TGTGCCAGCAGCTTCGGACAGGCGGAACAAGAGACCCAGTACTTC. This codes for CASSFGQAEQETQYF.

CDR3 sequence (DNA): TGCAGTGCTAGATTAAACAATGAGCAGTTCTTC. Residues: CSARLNNEQFF. This chain links TRBV20-1 with TRBJ2-1; D uncertain. CDR1 DFQATT and CDR2 SNEGSKA come from the germline V gene (reference sequence). V shed 2 bases and J shed 5 bases, with 4 bases lying between them. This CDR3 comprises 11 residues.

This chain links TRBV30 with TRBJ2-4; 12 bases fit TRBD2. This CDR3 contains 14 residues. Germline-derived CDR1 and CDR2 are GTSNPN and SVGIG (reference sequence). V lost 2 bases and J lost 7; bases outside the gene matches: 3. The CDR3 bases are TGTGCCTGGAGTTCAACTAGCGGGAGGAACATTCAGTACTTC. It encodes CAWSSTSGRNIQYF.

J is TRBJ2-2 and V is TRBV4-1; D may be TRBD2 (6 bases). Trimming took off 2 bases at V and 1 base at J, with 11 bases between the two ends. There are 16 residues in the CDR3. Germline V lookup: CDR1 MGHRA, CDR2 YSYEKL. This chain's CDR3 is CASSQSPGENTGELFF. Written as DNA, the CDR3 is TGCGCCAGCAGCCAATCACCGGGAGAGAACACCGGGGAGCTGTTTTTT.